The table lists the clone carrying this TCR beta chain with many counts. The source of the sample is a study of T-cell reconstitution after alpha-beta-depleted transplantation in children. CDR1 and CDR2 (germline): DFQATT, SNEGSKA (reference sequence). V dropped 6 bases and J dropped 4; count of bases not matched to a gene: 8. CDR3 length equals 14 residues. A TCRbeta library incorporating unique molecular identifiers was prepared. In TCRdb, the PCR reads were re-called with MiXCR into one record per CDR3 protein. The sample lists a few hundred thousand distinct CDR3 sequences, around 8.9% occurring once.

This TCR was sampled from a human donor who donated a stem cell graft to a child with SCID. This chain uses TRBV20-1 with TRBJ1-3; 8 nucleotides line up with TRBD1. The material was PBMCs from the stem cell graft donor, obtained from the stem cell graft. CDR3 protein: CSAIDRGAGNTIYF. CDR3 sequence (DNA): TGCAGTGCCATTGACAGGGGAGCCGGAAACACCATATATTTT.